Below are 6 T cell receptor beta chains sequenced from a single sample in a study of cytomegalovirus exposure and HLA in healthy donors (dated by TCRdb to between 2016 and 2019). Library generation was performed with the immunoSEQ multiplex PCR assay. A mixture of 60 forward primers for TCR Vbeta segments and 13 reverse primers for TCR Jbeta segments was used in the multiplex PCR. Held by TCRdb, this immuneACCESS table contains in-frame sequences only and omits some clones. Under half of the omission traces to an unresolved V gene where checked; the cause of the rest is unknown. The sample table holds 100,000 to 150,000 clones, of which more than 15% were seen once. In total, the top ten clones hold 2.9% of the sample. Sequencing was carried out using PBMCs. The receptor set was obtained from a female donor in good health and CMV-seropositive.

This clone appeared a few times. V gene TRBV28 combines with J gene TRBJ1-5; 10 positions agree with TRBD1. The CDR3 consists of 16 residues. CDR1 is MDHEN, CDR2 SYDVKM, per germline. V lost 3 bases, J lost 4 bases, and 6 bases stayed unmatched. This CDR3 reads CASSFDLGQGNQPQHF. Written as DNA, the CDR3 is TGTGCCAGCAGTTTCGACTTGGGACAGGGGAATCAGCCCCAGCATTTT.

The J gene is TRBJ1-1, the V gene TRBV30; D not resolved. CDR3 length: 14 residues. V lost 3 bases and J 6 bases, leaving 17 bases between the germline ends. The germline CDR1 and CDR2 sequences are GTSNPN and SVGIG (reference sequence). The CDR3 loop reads CAWREMGGYPEAFF. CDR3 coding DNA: TGTGCCTGGAGAGAAATGGGAGGGTATCCTGAAGCTTTCTTT.

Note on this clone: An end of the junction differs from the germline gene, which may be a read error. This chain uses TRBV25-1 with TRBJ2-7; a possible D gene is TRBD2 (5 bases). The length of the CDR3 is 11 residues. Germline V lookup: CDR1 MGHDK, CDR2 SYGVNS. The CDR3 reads CATSDYVEQYF. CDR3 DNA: TGTGCCACCAGTGACTACGTTGAGCAGTACTTC.

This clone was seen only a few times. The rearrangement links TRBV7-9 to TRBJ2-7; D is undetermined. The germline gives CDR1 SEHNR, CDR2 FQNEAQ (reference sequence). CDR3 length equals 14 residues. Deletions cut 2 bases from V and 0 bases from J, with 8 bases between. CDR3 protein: CASSLTFSSYEQYF. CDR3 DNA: TGTGCCAGCAGCTTAACATTCTCCTCCTACGAGCAGTACTTC.

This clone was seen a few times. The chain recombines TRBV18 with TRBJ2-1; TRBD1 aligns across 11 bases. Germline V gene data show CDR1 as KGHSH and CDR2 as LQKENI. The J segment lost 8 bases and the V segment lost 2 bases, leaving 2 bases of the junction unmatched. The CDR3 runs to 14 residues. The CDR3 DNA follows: TGTGCCAGCTCACCAGGACAGGGGGCCTATGAGCAGTTCTTC. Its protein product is CASSPGQGAYEQFF. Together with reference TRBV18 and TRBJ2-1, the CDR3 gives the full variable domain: NAGVMQNPRHLVRRRGQEARLRCSPMKGHSHVYWYRQLPEEGLKFMVYLQKENIIDESGMPKERFSAEFPKEGPSILRIQQVVRGDSAAYFCASSPGQGAYEQFFGPGTRLTVL.

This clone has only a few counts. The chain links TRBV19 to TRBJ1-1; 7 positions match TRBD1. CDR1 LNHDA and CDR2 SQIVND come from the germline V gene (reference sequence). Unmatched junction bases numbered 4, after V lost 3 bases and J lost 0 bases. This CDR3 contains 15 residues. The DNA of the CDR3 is TGTGCCAGTAGTATGTCTGGGACAGTGAACACTGAAGCTTTCTTT. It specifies CASSMSGTVNTEAFF.